The rows below give T cell receptor beta chains drawn from one sample of a study of metastatic and nonmetastatic thyroid tumors. MiXCR was used by TCRdb to re-call the PCR reads. The sample has under 60,000 clones, around 20% seen once. Input material: blood. These receptors originate from a male donor with papillary thyroid cancer or a benign thyroid nodule (not recorded which). Some clones in this sample may be carry-over from other donors' samples. Both conserved end residues are part of each CDR3. A D gene is named only where the DNA matches it firmly. Size tells how often a clone was seen (once, few, many) or the class of an expanded clone, and some rows leave it out.

V	length	D	size	J	DNA	CDR3
TRBV2	14	TRBD2	few	TRBJ2-1	TGTGCCAGCAATTGGGCGGGGGGTCGTAATGAGCAGTTCTTC	CASNWAGGRNEQFF
TRBV7-2	14	TRBD1	.	TRBJ1-2	TGTGCCAGCAGGGCAGGGGGACCTAACTATGGCTACACCTTC	CASRAGGPNYGYTF
TRBV27	16	TRBD2	many	TRBJ2-5	TGTGCCAGCATGAGGACTAGCGGGAGGACCCAAGAGACCCAGTACTTC	CASMRTSGRTQETQYF
TRBV19	18	TRBD1	medium-sized	TRBJ1-5	TGTGCCAGTAGTACAATTCACCCTAGGACAGGCTGGAATCAGCCCCAGCATTTT	CASSTIHPRTGWNQPQHF
TRBV20-1	14	.	many	TRBJ2-7	TGCAGTGCTCCAGTTAGCGGTAGCTCCTACGAGCAGTACTTC	CSAPVSGSSYEQYF
TRBV20-1	17	TRBD2	many	TRBJ2-1	TGCAGTGCTAGAGATAGTAGCGGGAGGGGGTCTTACAATGAGCAGTTCTTC	CSARDSSGRGSYNEQFF
TRBV11-3	14	.	.	TRBJ2-3	TGTGCCAGCGAGGCGGGGAAGGGTTCAGATACGCAGTATTTT	CASEAGKGSDTQYF
TRBV28	13	.	many	TRBJ1-2	TGTGCCAGCAGTCCCACAGGGCCCTATGGCTACACCTTC	CASSPTGPYGYTF
TRBV9	16	.	many	TRBJ2-2	TGTGCCAGCAGCGCAGCTGGGACGGAGGGCACCGGGGAGCTGTTTTTT	CASSAAGTEGTGELFF
TRBV20-1	17	.	.	TRBJ2-2	TGCAGTGCTAGAGTCCCTAGCGTAGCCTCGAACACCGGGGGGCTGTTTTTT	CSARVPSVASNTGGLFF
TRBV7-3	14	.	many	TRBJ2-6	TGTGCCAGCAGCTACCACTCTGGGGCCAACGTCCTGACTTTC	CASSYHSGANVLTF
TRBV28	16	TRBD2	many	TRBJ2-3	TGTGCCAGCACGGGATCGGGACTAGCGGGAGGGGGTACGCAGTATTTT	CASTGSGLAGGGTQYF
TRBV19	13	.	.	TRBJ2-7	TGTGCCAGTAGTGAGGGGGGGCACTACGAGCAGTACTTC	CASSEGGHYEQYF
TRBV28	14	TRBD2	many	TRBJ2-7	TGTGCCAGCAGTTTTTTTCGGGGGGACTACGAGCAGTACTTC	CASSFFRGDYEQYF
TRBV27	16	TRBD2	many	TRBJ2-7	TGTGCCAGCAGCTCTGGGGAGGGTTCCCCACCCTACGAGCAGTACTTC	CASSSGEGSPPYEQYF
TRBV11-1	16	TRBD2	.	TRBJ2-2	TGTGCCATCAGCCTCGGGAGGGGGGCAAACACCGGGGAGCTGTTTTTT	CAISLGRGANTGELFF
TRBV15	13	.	few	TRBJ2-1	TGTGCCACCAGCGTGGACTACCACAGTGAGCAGTTCTTC	CATSVDYHSEQFF
TRBV2	14	TRBD1	.	TRBJ2-1	TGTGCCAGCAGGACAGGGAGCTCCTACAATGAGCAGTTCTTC	CASRTGSSYNEQFF
TRBV19	17	TRBD1	.	TRBJ2-1	TGTGCCAGTAGTTTGACCCCTAGACAGGGGGGAAACAATGAGCAGTTCTTC	CASSLTPRQGGNNEQFF
TRBV18	15	.	.	TRBJ1-2	TGTGCCAGCTCAAGATCCGACAGGTCTAACTATGGCTACACCTTC	CASSRSDRSNYGYTF
TRBV11-3	14	.	many	TRBJ2-7	TGTGCCAGCAGCTTAAGGCGGAGCTCCTACGAGCAGTACTTC	CASSLRRSSYEQYF
TRBV5-1	13	TRBD1	few	TRBJ1-2	TGCGCCAGCAGGGACAGGCTTGAGGGGGGCTACACCTTC	CASRDRLEGGYTF
TRBV30	12	.	.	TRBJ1-6	TGTGCCTCGTCGTACCCTGGTTCACCCCTCCACTTT	CASSYPGSPLHF
TRBV5-1	14	TRBD2	.	TRBJ2-3	TGCGCCACCTCCCCTAGCGGGAGCCCAGATACGCAGTATTTT	CATSPSGSPDTQYF
TRBV10-2	15	TRBD1	many	TRBJ2-1	TGCGCCAGCAGCGACAGGGGGAAGTCCTACAATGAGCAGTTCTTC	CASSDRGKSYNEQFF
TRBV30	13	.	.	TRBJ2-7	TGTGCCTGGAGCTGGCCTAGTCCCTACGAGCAGTACTTC	CAWSWPSPYEQYF
TRBV12-3/TRBV12-4	16	.	many	TRBJ2-6	TGTGCCAGCAGATCGGACAGCACAGAAAGGGCCAACGTCCTGACTTTC	CASRSDSTERANVLTF
TRBV5-1	15	TRBD2	many	TRBJ2-7	TGCGCCAGCAGCTCAGCTAGCGGGGGGTCCTACGAGCAGTACTTC	CASSSASGGSYEQYF
TRBV6-1	14	.	many	TRBJ1-6	TGTGCCACCAGCCGCCTCACCTATAATTCACCCCTCCACTTT	CATSRLTYNSPLHF
TRBV11-1	12	TRBD2	many	TRBJ2-1	TGTGCCAGCAGCCGGACTAGCGTGGAGCAGTTCTTC	CASSRTSVEQFF
TRBV6-1	14	.	.	TRBJ1-2	TGTGCCAGCATTGTTACGGGGGCAAGCTATTGCTACACCTTC	CASIVTGASYCYTF
TRBV29-1	12	TRBD1	many	TRBJ1-2	TGCAGCGTTGAAACAGGGGCTTATGGCTACACCTTC	CSVETGAYGYTF
TRBV5-6	17	TRBD1	.	TRBJ1-1	TGTGCCAGCAGCTGGGGAGGGCAGGGGGCAGGGAACACTGAAGCTTTCTTT	CASSWGGQGAGNTEAFF
TRBV12-3/TRBV12-4	15	.	many	TRBJ2-6	TGTGCCAGCGCGCCTTGGGGTGCTGGGGCCAACGTCCTGACTTTC	CASAPWGAGANVLTF
TRBV6-5	14	TRBD1	many	TRBJ2-1	TGTGCCAGCATTTACAGGGGGCAATACAATGAGCAGTTCTTC	CASIYRGQYNEQFF
TRBV6-2/TRBV6-3	12	.	.	TRBJ2-1	TGTGCCAGCAGTTACGGGGCGGGTTCGCTTTTCTTC	CASSYGAGSLFF
TRBV5-1	15	.	many	TRBJ2-2	TGCGCCAGCAGCTTGGGTGAGGCGGCGAGCGGGGAGCTGTTTTTT	CASSLGEAASGELFF
TRBV3-1	13	.	many	TRBJ2-1	TGTGCCAGCAGCGCCCGGGGCTACAATGAGCAGTTCTTC	CASSARGYNEQFF
TRBV2	15	TRBD2	few	TRBJ2-7	TGTGCCAGCAGAGGTAGCGGGCTTCGCTCCTACGAGCAGTACTTC	CASRGSGLRSYEQYF
TRBV5-1	14	.	many	TRBJ2-2	TGCGCCAGCAGCCCGGGACCGAGCACCGGGGAGCTGTTTTTT	CASSPGPSTGELFF
TRBV12-3/TRBV12-4	14	TRBD1	many	TRBJ2-3	TGTGCCAGCACGCGGACAGGGAAGACAGATACGCAGTATTTT	CASTRTGKTDTQYF
TRBV14	14	TRBD1	many	TRBJ2-2	TGTGCCAGCAGCGCGACAGGGGTTGCCGGGGAGCTGTTTTTT	CASSATGVAGELFF
TRBV6-1	14	TRBD1	.	TRBJ2-3	TGTGCCACCTGCCGGGACAGACGAGGAGATACGCAGTATTTT	CATCRDRRGDTQYF
TRBV5-1	12	.	.	TRBJ1-2	TGCGCCAGCAGCTTGGACTTATTCGGCTACACCTTC	CASSLDLFGYTF
TRBV4-1	14	.	many	TRBJ1-3	TGCGCCAGCCGCGGACCTGGCTCTGGAAACACCATATATTTT	CASRGPGSGNTIYF
TRBV5-6	15	.	once	TRBJ1-1	TGTGCCAGCAGCTGGGACGGGATGAAGGGCACTGAAGCTTTCTTT	CASSWDGMKGTEAFF
TRBV3-1	14	.	.	TRBJ2-7	TGTGCCAGCAGCCCCGGGACGCAGGGGTACGAGCAGTACTTC	CASSPGTQGYEQYF
TRBV24-1	16	.	few	TRBJ2-3	TGTGCCACCAGTGAACGGTTAGGCCGACGCACAGATACGCAGTATTTT	CATSERLGRRTDTQYF
TRBV10-3	15	TRBD2	many	TRBJ2-3	TGTGCCACCATGGGACTAGCGGGGGCAGGGGATACGCAGTATTTT	CATMGLAGAGDTQYF